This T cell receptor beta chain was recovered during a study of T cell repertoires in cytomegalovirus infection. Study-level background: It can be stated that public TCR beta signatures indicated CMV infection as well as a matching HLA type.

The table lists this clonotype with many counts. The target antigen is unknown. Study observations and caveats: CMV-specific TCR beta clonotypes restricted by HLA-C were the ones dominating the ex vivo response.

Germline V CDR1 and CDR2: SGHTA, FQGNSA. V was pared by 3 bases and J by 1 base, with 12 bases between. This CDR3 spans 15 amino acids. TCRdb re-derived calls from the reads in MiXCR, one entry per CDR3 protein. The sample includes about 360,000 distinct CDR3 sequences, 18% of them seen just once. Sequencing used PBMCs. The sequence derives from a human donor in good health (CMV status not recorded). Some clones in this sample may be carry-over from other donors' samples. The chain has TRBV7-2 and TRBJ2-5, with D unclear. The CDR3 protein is CASSFSWNPQETQYF. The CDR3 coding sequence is TGTGCCAGCAGCTTCTCGTGGAATCCCCAAGAGACCCAGTACTTC. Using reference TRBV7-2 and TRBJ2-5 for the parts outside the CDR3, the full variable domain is GAGVSQSPSNKVTEKGKDVELRCDPISGHTALYWYRQSLGQGLEFLIYFQGNSAPDKSGLPSDRFSAERTGGSVSTLTIQRTQQEDSAVYLCASSFSWNPQETQYFGPGTRLLVL.